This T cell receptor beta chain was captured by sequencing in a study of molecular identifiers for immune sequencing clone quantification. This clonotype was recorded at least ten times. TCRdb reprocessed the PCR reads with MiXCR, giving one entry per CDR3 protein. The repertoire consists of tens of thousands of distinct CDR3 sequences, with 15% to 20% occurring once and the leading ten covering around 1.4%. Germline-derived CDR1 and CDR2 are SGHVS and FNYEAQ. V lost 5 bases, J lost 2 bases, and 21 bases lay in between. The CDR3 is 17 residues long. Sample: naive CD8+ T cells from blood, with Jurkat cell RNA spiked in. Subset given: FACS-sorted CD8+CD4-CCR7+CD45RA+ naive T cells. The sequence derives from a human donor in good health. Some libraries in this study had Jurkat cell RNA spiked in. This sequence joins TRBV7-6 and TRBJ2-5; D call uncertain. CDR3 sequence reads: CASSPTNRAYEQETQYF. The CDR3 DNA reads TGTGCCAGCAGCCCAACCAACCGGGCCTACGAACAAGAGACCCAGTACTTC.